These T cell receptor beta chains were read from a single sample in a study of blood T cell repertoires in COVID-19. Produced via immunoSEQ multiplex PCR; TCRdb's table is partial and in-frame only. The sample includes over 200,000 clones, 88% of them seen just once. The specimen sequenced was peripheral blood. Receptors were obtained from a man in his fifties or sixties who had recovered from COVID-19. Both conserved end residues are part of each CDR3. The order of the fields is clone size, V gene, D gene, J gene, CDR3 protein, CDR3 DNA. A D gene is named only where the DNA matches it firmly. Size is stated for part of the rows, as once, few or many counts, or as a class when the clone is expanded.

NA	TRBV9	NA	TRBJ1-3	CASSAGGADGGNTIYF	TGTGCCAGCAGCGCCGGTGGGGCAGATGGAGGGAACACCATATATTTT
NA	TRBV5-1	TRBD1	TRBJ1-4	CASSIQGATNEKLFF	TGCGCCAGCAGCATACAGGGGGCAACTAATGAAAAACTGTTTTTT
NA	TRBV19	NA	TRBJ2-2	CASSMEGRVATGELFF	TGTGCCAGTAGTATGGAGGGCAGGGTGGCCACCGGGGAGCTGTTTTTT
NA	TRBV4-2	TRBD1	TRBJ1-2	CASSQPDRDYGYTF	TGTGCCAGCAGCCAACCGGACAGGGACTATGGCTACACCTTC
NA	TRBV27	TRBD1	TRBJ2-7	CASSWTGGPYEQYF	TGTGCCAGCAGCTGGACAGGGGGCCCCTACGAGCAGTACTTC
NA	TRBV4-1	NA	TRBJ2-5	CASSQEGVAGVGVGETQYF	TGCGCCAGCAGCCAAGAAGGGGTGGCAGGAGTTGGGGTGGGGGAGACCCAGTACTTC
NA	TRBV7-3	TRBD2	TRBJ2-7	CASSLAGPSYEQYF	TGTGCCAGCAGCCTAGCGGGGCCATCCTACGAGCAGTACTTC
few	TRBV11-2	NA	TRBJ2-7	CASSSHLGGSYEQYF	TGTGCCAGCAGCTCCCATCTCGGGGGTTCCTACGAGCAGTACTTC
NA	TRBV7-3	TRBD2	TRBJ2-5	CASSLGVAGLGETQYF	TGTGCCAGCAGCTTAGGGGTAGCGGGGTTGGGAGAGACCCAGTACTTC
NA	TRBV7-8	NA	TRBJ2-7	CASSLIRAGDAYEQYF	TGTGCCAGCAGCTTAATTCGGGCAGGGGATGCCTACGAGCAGTACTTC
few	TRBV19	TRBD1	TRBJ1-2	CASTTSGGAVHGYTF	TGTGCCAGTACTACCTCAGGGGGCGCGGTCCATGGCTACACCTTC
once	TRBV6-1	NA	TRBJ2-7	CASSEGAYEQYF	TGTGCCAGCAGTGAAGGGGCTTACGAGCAGTACTTC
NA	TRBV2	TRBD2	TRBJ2-7	CASSEARGGSYEQYF	TGTGCCAGCAGTGAAGCCCGCGGGGGATCCTACGAGCAGTACTTC
NA	TRBV7-3	NA	TRBJ1-2	CASSLRPGDYGYTF	TGTGCCAGCAGCCTAAGGCCGGGGGACTATGGCTACACCTTC
NA	TRBV19	NA	TRBJ2-1	CASSSGVMEFF	TGTGCCAGTAGTTCGGGAGTAATGGAGTTCTTC
NA	TRBV19	TRBD1	TRBJ2-1	CASSRTGKDEQFF	TGTGCCAGTAGTAGGACAGGGAAGGATGAGCAGTTCTTC
NA	TRBV7-2	NA	TRBJ1-5	CASSIGNQPQHF	TGTGCCAGCAGCATCGGCAATCAGCCCCAGCATTTT
NA	TRBV5-6	NA	TRBJ2-7	CASSRRSGGPYEQYF	TGTGCCAGCAGCCGGAGGTCAGGGGGGCCCTACGAGCAGTACTTC
NA	TRBV10-3	NA	TRBJ2-7	CAINLLDSSYEQYF	TGTGCCATCAACTTGCTGGACAGCTCCTACGAGCAGTACTTC
NA	TRBV9	NA	TRBJ1-3	CASSVAGARTKPGNTIYF	TGTGCCAGCAGCGTAGCAGGAGCCCGGACTAAACCTGGAAACACCATATATTTT
NA	TRBV6-5	TRBD1	TRBJ1-1	CANPGQRGTEAFF	TGTGCCAACCCGGGACAGAGGGGCACTGAAGCTTTCTTT
NA	TRBV19	NA	TRBJ2-5	CASSLTWGRQETQYF	TGTGCCAGTAGCCTCACCTGGGGGAGGCAGGAGACCCAGTACTTC
NA	TRBV29-1	TRBD2	TRBJ2-3	CSARTSGGAGTDTQYF	TGCAGCGCTAGAACTAGCGGGGGGGCTGGAACAGATACGCAGTATTTT
NA	TRBV27	NA	TRBJ1-2	CASSPGRVRYGYTF	TGTGCCAGCAGTCCGGGCAGGGTTCGGTATGGCTACACCTTC
NA	TRBV9	TRBD2	TRBJ2-5	CASSSGLAGGIQETQYF	TGTGCCAGCAGCTCGGGACTAGCGGGGGGGATACAAGAGACCCAGTACTTC
NA	TRBV29-1	NA	TRBJ2-5	CSVEGGAHETQYF	TGCAGCGTTGAAGGCGGGGCCCACGAGACCCAGTACTTC
NA	TRBV4-2	NA	TRBJ2-1	CASSQDSTGSYNEQFF	TGTGCCAGCAGCCAAGATTCAACAGGCTCCTACAATGAGCAGTTCTTC
NA	TRBV2	TRBD2	TRBJ2-7	CASRAGTSGGYEQYF	TGTGCCAGCAGAGCGGGGACTAGCGGGGGCTACGAGCAGTACTTC
NA	TRBV5-1	TRBD2	TRBJ2-1	CASSLEASGYNEQFF	TGCGCCAGCAGCTTGGAGGCTAGCGGCTACAATGAGCAGTTCTTC
NA	TRBV4-1	TRBD1	TRBJ1-3	CASSQVGQGAGNTIYF	TGCGCCAGCAGCCAAGTGGGGCAGGGGGCTGGAAACACCATATATTTT
once	TRBV3-1/TRBV3-2	NA	TRBJ1-3	CASSPIPPRGNTIYF	TGTGCCAGCAGCCCCATTCCCCCCAGAGGAAACACCATATATTTT
NA	TRBV7-6	TRBD2	TRBJ2-2	CASSPAGLNPTGELFF	TGTGCCAGCAGCCCTGCGGGACTAAACCCCACCGGGGAGCTGTTTTTT
NA	TRBV2	TRBD1	TRBJ1-2	CASSDRGLYTF	TGTGCCAGCAGCGACAGGGGGCTCTACACCTTC
once	TRBV19	NA	TRBJ1-5	CASTGPPGGNQPQHF	TGTGCCAGTACCGGACCCCCAGGGGGCAATCAGCCCCAGCATTTT
NA	TRBV5-1	TRBD2	TRBJ2-1	CASSISGGAIHEQFF	TGCGCCAGCAGTATAAGCGGGGGGGCGATCCATGAGCAGTTCTTC
NA	TRBV11-3	NA	TRBJ1-1	CASSLGGAPYTEAFF	TGTGCCAGCAGCTTAGGTGGAGCCCCCTACACTGAAGCTTTCTTT
NA	TRBV7-2	TRBD1	TRBJ1-1	CASSLAYPGQRLMNTEAFF	TGTGCCAGCAGCTTAGCTTATCCGGGACAGAGACTCATGAACACTGAAGCTTTCTTT